The rows below give T cell receptor beta chains drawn from one sample of a study of blood T cell repertoires in COVID-19. TCRdb's table, derived via immunoSEQ multiplex PCR, lists solely in-frame clones and lacks some. The data hold about 230,000 clones, with 85% to 90% observed a single time. The sequenced sample consisted of peripheral blood. These receptors were obtained from a man aged 50 or older with COVID-19, enrolled during active disease. CDR3s include the opening cysteine and the closing phenylalanine or tryptophan. D genes are given only for firm matches. Rows give clone size only sometimes, using once, few, many, or a class for an expanded clone.

TRBD2 | TRBJ2-1 | NA | TRBV2 | TGTGCCAGCAGTTTGGGACTAGCGGGGGACGATGAGCAGTTCTTC | CASSLGLAGDDEQFF
TRBD1 | TRBJ2-1 | NA | TRBV28 | TGTGCCACCCTGGGACAGTCAAGCTCCTACAATGAGCAGTTCTTC | CATLGQSSSYNEQFF
TRBD2 | TRBJ2-7 | NA | TRBV10-2 | TGCGCCAGCACTATAACGGGACTAGCGGACTACGAGCAGTACTTC | CASTITGLADYEQYF
NA | TRBJ2-5 | NA | TRBV6-5 | TGTGCCAGCAGTCCGGGACTCGCCCTGGGGGAGACCCAGTACTTC | CASSPGLALGETQYF
TRBD1 | TRBJ2-7 | NA | TRBV19 | TGTGCCAGTAGTATAGCCAGGGACAGGGCCTACGAGCAGTACTTC | CASSIARDRAYEQYF
NA | TRBJ2-2 | NA | TRBV3-1/TRBV3-2 | TGTGCCAGCAGCCAAAGCGGGGGGGAGCTGTTTTTT | CASSQSGGELFF
NA | TRBJ2-7 | NA | TRBV27 | TGTGCCAGCAGGTCGTTTTTCCGGGACACCTACGAGCAGTACTTC | CASRSFFRDTYEQYF
NA | TRBJ2-1 | once | TRBV4-1 | TGCGCCAGCAGCCAAGTACTAGGCAATGAGCAGTTCTTC | CASSQVLGNEQFF
TRBD1 | TRBJ1-1 | NA | TRBV2 | TGTGCCAGCACAGGGGGCGAAACTGAAGCTTTCTTT | CASTGGETEAFF
TRBD1 | TRBJ1-4 | NA | TRBV6-2/TRBV6-3 | TGTGCCAGCAGTTACGGGACAGACATCGCTAATGAAAAACTGTTTTTT | CASSYGTDIANEKLFF
NA | TRBJ1-6 | few | TRBV19 | TGTGCCAGTAGTACCACGGGGGTTTGGCGACCCCTCCACTTT | CASSTTGVWRPLHF
TRBD2 | TRBJ2-5 | NA | TRBV29-1 | TGCAGCGTTGAACTAGCGGGAGGGCCAGAGACCCAGTACTTC | CSVELAGGPETQYF
NA | TRBJ1-3 | NA | TRBV7-2 | TGTGCCAGCAGCCCCTCCGTTCTAGCTCTCGGAAACACCATATATTTT | CASSPSVLALGNTIYF
NA | TRBJ2-7 | NA | TRBV6-5 | TGTGCCAGCAGGGATGGACGGGGCGAGCAGTACTTC | CASRDGRGEQYF
TRBD1 | TRBJ1-2 | NA | TRBV18 | TGTGCCAGCTCAACGGCACCGGGACAGGGGTACGGCTACACCTTC | CASSTAPGQGYGYTF
TRBD1 | TRBJ2-7 | NA | TRBV27 | TGTGCCAGCCGGGGACAGGGTTTAAACGAGCAGTACTTC | CASRGQGLNEQYF
NA | TRBJ2-7 | NA | TRBV5-6 | TGTGCCAGCAGCGTTTGGGGTCCGGGATCCTACGAGCAGTACTTC | CASSVWGPGSYEQYF
TRBD2 | TRBJ2-7 | NA | TRBV7-6 | TGTGCCAGCAGCTTTCGAGGGAGGGCGGGGGACGAGCAGTACTTC | CASSFRGRAGDEQYF
NA | TRBJ1-2 | NA | TRBV5-6 | TGTGCCAGCAGCGTATCGGACAGTATCTATGGCTACACCTTC | CASSVSDSIYGYTF
TRBD1 | TRBJ2-1 | NA | TRBV24-1 | TGTGCCACCAGTGATCCGCGACAGGGGGATTACAATGAGCAGTTCTTC | CATSDPRQGDYNEQFF
TRBD1 | TRBJ2-1 | NA | TRBV10-3 | TGTGCCATCAGTGCGGGGACAGGGAATTTCAACAATGAGCAGTTCTTC | CAISAGTGNFNNEQFF
TRBD1 | TRBJ1-1 | NA | TRBV7-9 | TGTGCCAGCAGTTGGGACAGCGCTGAAGCTTTCTTT | CASSWDSAEAFF
NA | TRBJ2-5 | NA | TRBV18 | TGTGCCAGCTCACCACGGAGCCAAGAGACCCAGTACTTC | CASSPRSQETQYF
TRBD1 | TRBJ1-2 | NA | TRBV27 | TGTGCCAGCAGACGGACAGGGGTGGAAGGCTACACCTTC | CASRRTGVEGYTF
TRBD2 | TRBJ2-5 | NA | TRBV5-1 | TGCGCCAGCAGCTTGGCGGGGGGCCAAGAGACCCAGTACTTC | CASSLAGGQETQYF
TRBD2 | TRBJ2-1 | NA | TRBV12-5 | TGTGCTAGTGGGATGATAGCGGGATTTAACAATGAGCAGTTCTTC | CASGMIAGFNNEQFF
NA | TRBJ2-7 | NA | TRBV7-9 | TGTGCCAGCAGCCCCCCCCTGGCCCCCTACGAGCAGTACTTC | CASSPPLAPYEQYF
TRBD2 | TRBJ2-1 | NA | TRBV9 | TGTGCCAGCAGCGTAGGGTGGACTAGCGGCCAATACAATGAGCAGTTCTTC | CASSVGWTSGQYNEQFF
NA | TRBJ2-3 | once | TRBV25-1 | TGTGCCAGCAGCCCTCGCTCGTCGACTACGGATACGCAGTATTTT | CASSPRSSTTDTQYF
TRBD1 | TRBJ1-1 | NA | TRBV5-4 | TGTGCCAGCAGCCGCGGCCATACAGGGGGCACTGAAGCTTTCTTT | CASSRGHTGGTEAFF
TRBD1 | TRBJ2-3 | NA | TRBV24-1 | TGTGCCACCAGTGACTCCGGGACAGGGGACGATACGCAGTATTTT | CATSDSGTGDDTQYF
TRBD1 | TRBJ2-1 | NA | TRBV5-4 | TGTGCCAGCAGCCGGGGACAGGGGAGCGGTGAGCAGTTCTTC | CASSRGQGSGEQFF
TRBD2 | TRBJ2-7 | NA | TRBV11-2 | TGTGCCAGCAGCTCCACGGGGGGGGCCTACGAGCAGTACTTC | CASSSTGGAYEQYF
TRBD1 | TRBJ2-5 | NA | TRBV4-3 | TGCGCCAGCAGCCCCTCCGGGACAGAAGGGGAGACCCAGTACTTC | CASSPSGTEGETQYF